The next 15 T cell receptor beta chains were all read from a single sample in a study of shared clonotypes between healthy human individuals (dated by TCRdb to the early 2020s). CD8 naive samples were obtained by positive selection for CCR7 among CD45RO-negative cells, yielding a CD45RA+CCR7+ population from which TemRA cells were excluded. Preparation of the library involved the immunoSEQ multiplex PCR assay. In its TCRdb copy, this immuneACCESS table keeps in-frame sequences only and misses some clones. Where compared with another copy, unresolved V genes explain less than half of these, and the others have no known cause. For this sample there are nearly 2 million clones; roughly 95% appear just once. The biggest ten clones account for more than 0.9% of the sample. Sequencing was done on a sample of naive CD8+ T cells sorted from blood. This specimen's cell subset or site label, interpreted: CD45RA+CCR7+. These receptors all come from a man aged 18 to 30 in good health.

The chain links TRBV28 to TRBJ2-7, with TRBD1 matching 8 bases. Germline V CDR1 and CDR2: MDHEN, SYDVKM. V shed 3 bases and J 5 bases; nucleotides not matched to a gene: 3. The CDR3 extends over 13 amino acids. CDR3 in amino acids: CASSLPGGNEQYF. CDR3 in DNA: TGTGCCAGCAGTTTGCCAGGGGGCAACGAGCAGTACTTC.

As for this clone: This CDR3 is also generated by other DNA sequences in the sample. V is TRBV6-5 and J is TRBJ1-1; D ambiguous. The CDR3 is 13 residues long. Trimming pared 4 bases from V and 1 base from J, leaving 7 bases between. The germline V gene has CDR1 MNHEY and CDR2 SVGAGI. The CDR3 coding sequence is TGTGCCAGCAGTTTAGATGGGAACACTGAAGCTTTCTTT. This encodes CASSLDGNTEAFF.

The chain employs TRBV27 and TRBJ1-1, with D perhaps matching TRBD1 (6 bases). CDR1 and CDR2 from the germline V gene are MNHEY and SMNVEV (reference sequence). V was pared by 5 bases and J by 7 bases, with 11 bases between. The CDR3 totals 12 residues. The CDR3 here is CASSIGGVEAFF. CDR3 DNA: TGTGCCAGCAGTATAGGGGGAGTTGAAGCTTTCTTT.

The chain is built from TRBV14 and TRBJ1-1; D uncertain. Germline CDR1 and CDR2: SGHDN and FVKESK. The CDR3 is 14 residues long. Between the trimmed V and J ends, which lost 1 base and 5 bases, there was a span of 11 bases. CDR3 coding DNA: TGTGCCAGCAGCCAAGGGTACCACGGAACTGAAGCTTTCTTT. Its translation: CASSQGYHGTEAFF.

The chain links TRBV11-2 to TRBJ2-3; TRBD2 aligns across 7 bases. This CDR3 is built from 16 residues. Unmatched junction bases numbered 7, after V lost 4 bases and J lost 0 bases. Germline lookup yields CDR1 SGHAT and CDR2 FQNNGV. DNA for the CDR3: TGTGCCAGCAGCTGGAGACTAGCATCTAGCACAGATACGCAGTATTTT. It specifies CASSWRLASSTDTQYF.

This clone was found once. J is TRBJ2-7 and V is TRBV27; TRBD2 matches at 8 bases. In germline, CDR1 is MNHEY, CDR2 SMNVEV (reference sequence). CDR3 length: 13 residues. V lost 8 bases and J lost 2; bases outside the gene matches: 5. This CDR3 is CASRLATTYEQYF. The CDR3 DNA is TGTGCCAGCCGACTAGCGACTACCTACGAGCAGTACTTC.

This clone was recorded once. The chain links TRBV27 to TRBJ1-5; D unclear. Germline V gene sequence: CDR1 MNHEY, CDR2 SMNVEV (reference sequence). Trimming pared 4 bases from V and 7 bases from J, leaving 8 bases between. This CDR3 is 12 amino acids long. The CDR3 loop is CASSSPAQPQHF. The DNA of the CDR3 is TGTGCCAGCAGTTCCCCAGCACAGCCCCAGCATTTT.

The chain is built from TRBV27 and TRBJ2-2; a weak D match, TRBD2 (5 bases). Germline V gene sequence: CDR1 MNHEY, CDR2 SMNVEV (reference sequence). The CDR3 totals 12 residues. Trimming shortened V by 8 bases and J by 6 bases, and 10 bases separated the two germline ends. The CDR3 coding sequence is TGTGCCAGCTCTCGGGAAGCCGGGGAGCTGTTTTTT. Protein sequence: CASSREAGELFF.

The chain employs TRBV6-5 and TRBJ2-7, with 7 bases fitting TRBD1. Unmatched junction bases numbered 3, after V lost 1 base and J lost 3 bases. The CDR3 runs to 14 residues. Germline CDR1 reads MNHEY; CDR2 reads SVGAGI. The CDR3: CASSYFTGVYEQYF. CDR3 in DNA: TGTGCCAGCAGTTACTTTACAGGGGTCTACGAGCAGTACTTC.

The CDR3 is CASSSDGGSQPQHF. For the CDR3, the DNA is TGTGCCAGCAGCTCAGACGGGGGAAGCCAGCCCCAGCATTTT. V and J are TRBV9 and TRBJ1-5; D is possibly TRBD1 (5 bases). Germline V gene lookup returns CDR1 SGDLS and CDR2 YYNGEE. The V and J ends lost 4 bases and 7 bases respectively, with 15 bases between them. The CDR3 contains 14 residues. Variable domain in full (rest from reference TRBV9 and TRBJ1-5): DSGVTQTPKHLITATGQRVTLRCSPRSGDLSVYWYQQSLDQGLQFLIQYYNGEERAKGNILERFSAQQFPDLHSELNLSSLELGDSALYFCASSSDGGSQPQHFGDGTRLSIL.

The chain combines TRBV5-1 with TRBJ2-6; D not certain. CDR3 length equals 17 residues. V was trimmed by 0 bases and J by 0 bases, leaving 10 bases between them. Germline assignment: CDR1 SGHRS and CDR2 YFSETQ. The CDR3 region is CASSLDPGSSGANVLTF. In DNA, the CDR3 is TGCGCCAGCAGCTTGGACCCTGGTAGCTCTGGGGCCAACGTCCTGACTTTC.

Comments on this clone: In the same sample, other DNA sequences code for this CDR3. CDR3 loop: CASSEDSYNEQFF. For the CDR3, the DNA is TGCGCCAGCTCCGAGGACTCCTACAATGAGCAGTTCTTC. The J gene is TRBJ2-1, the V gene TRBV5-1; D unresolved. Trimming removed 7 bases from V and 0 bases from J, with 8 bases in between. The CDR3 totals 13 residues. In germline, CDR1 is SGHRS, CDR2 YFSETQ.

The rearrangement uses TRBV7-9 and TRBJ2-1, with 8 bases matching TRBD2. The V segment lost 5 bases and the J segment 7 bases; nucleotides outside the gene matches: 10. CDR1 is SEHNR and CDR2 is FQNEAQ in the germline V gene (reference sequence). The CDR3 is 15 amino acids. As DNA, the CDR3 is TGTGCCAGCAGCACACCCCCTAGCGGGTTAAATGAGCAGTTCTTC. Translated: CASSTPPSGLNEQFF. Complete variable domain (other parts from reference TRBV7-9 and TRBJ2-1): DTGVSQNPRHKITKRGQNVTFRCDPISEHNRLYWYRQTLGQGPEFLTYFQNEAQLEKSRLLSDRFSAERPKGSFSTLEIQRTEQGDSAMYLCASSTPPSGLNEQFFGPGTRLTVL.

The rearrangement joins TRBV28 to TRBJ2-5; 8 positions match TRBD2. Germline V gives CDR1 MDHEN, CDR2 SYDVKM. The V gene end was trimmed by 9 bases and the J gene end by 2 bases; junction bases not matched to a gene: 8. The CDR3 consists of 14 residues. The CDR3 protein is CARALAGTQETQYF. In DNA form, the CDR3 reads TGTGCCAGAGCCTTAGCGGGGACTCAAGAGACCCAGTACTTC.

J is TRBJ2-3 and V is TRBV23-1, with 16 bases that match TRBD2. TRBV23-1 is annotated as an ORF whose role is uncertain. V gave up 3 bases and J gave up 3 bases; unmatched junction bases: 9. The CDR3 spans 19 residues. The CDR3 DNA is TGCGCCAGCAGTCACGGGACTAGCGGGAGGGTGTATTTGACAGATACGCAGTATTTT. It translates to CASSHGTSGRVYLTDTQYF.